The next 28 T cell receptor beta chains were all read from a single sample in a study of T cells in Graves' hyperthyroidism and ophthalmopathy. TCR beta CDR3 region amplification was performed from RNA transcripts. First-round RT-PCR targeting the TCR CDR3 was performed with the HTBI primer set. TCRdb analysed the multiplex PCR reads with MiXCR anew, one entry per CDR3 protein. The sample lists hundreds of thousands of distinct CDR3 sequences; approximately 23% were seen once. The sample was blood. These receptors originate from a woman aged 35 to 49 with Graves' ophthalmopathy.

This clonotype was counted many times. The chain employs TRBV6-5 and TRBJ2-5; the D gene is possibly TRBD1 (6 bases). There are 16 residues in the CDR3. The ends were cut back, 0 bases at V and 5 bases at J, with 16 bases in the middle. Germline loops: CDR1 MNHEY, CDR2 SVGAGI. The DNA for the CDR3 is TGTGCCAGCAGTTACTCCGGGATACAGGGAGAGGAGACCCAGTACTTC. This sequence encodes CASSYSGIQGEETQYF.

There are many counts of this clonotype. The DNA for the CDR3 is TGTGCCAGCAGCCTTTCCGGGACTAGCGGGAGGGCCGGGCGGGAGCAGTACTTC. It codes for CASSLSGTSGRAGREQYF. The chain links TRBV28 to TRBJ2-7, with TRBD2 matching 16 bases. The V gene's germline CDR1 is MDHEN and CDR2 SYDVKM. J gave up 7 bases and V 6 bases, and 15 bases lay outside the gene matches. The CDR3 totals 18 residues. The full variable domain, rest sourced from reference TRBV28 and TRBJ2-7, is DVKVTQSSRYLVKRTGEKVFLECVQDMDHENMFWYRQDPGLGLRLIYFSYDVKMKEKGDIPEGYSVSREKKERFSLILESASTNQTSMYLCASSLSGTSGRAGREQYFGPGTRLTVT.

The chain is built from TRBV12-3 or TRBV12-4 and TRBJ1-1; TRBD1 is a possible D gene (5 bases). CDR3 length equals 15 residues. The germline V and J ends were trimmed by 0 bases and 10 bases, with 18 bases remaining between them. CDR3 in amino acids: CASSLAAGAGGIAFF. The CDR3 DNA reads TGTGCCAGCAGTTTAGCGGCCGGGGCTGGGGGAATAGCTTTCTTT.

This clonotype was counted ten times or more. The chain combines TRBV2 with TRBJ2-7, with 12 bases identical to TRBD2. Trimming at V came to 3 bases and at J to 4 bases, leaving 10 bases not matched to a gene. Germline V gives CDR1 SNHLY, CDR2 FYNNEI. This CDR3 comprises 17 residues. The CDR3 DNA reads as TGTGCCAGCAGTGATGTTCCCAGGACTAGCGGGATTTACGAGCAGTACTTC. Translation: CASSDVPRTSGIYEQYF.

This clonotype was seen many times. The chain combines TRBV24-1 with TRBJ2-5, with TRBD2 as a possible D gene (6 bases). Trimming pared 4 bases from V and 1 base from J, leaving 9 bases between. Germline V CDR1 and CDR2: KGHDR, SFDVKD. The CDR3 length is 14 residues. The CDR3 DNA reads TGTGCCACCAGTGACGGGGACTTCCAAGAGACCCAGTACTTC. Translating it yields CATSDGDFQETQYF.

This clonotype was counted ten times or more. V usage is TRBV2 and J usage is TRBJ2-5, with 10 bases matching TRBD1. Trimming at V came to 8 bases and at J to 5 bases, leaving 5 bases not matched to a gene. The CDR3 has 13 amino acids. The germline gives CDR1 SNHLY, CDR2 FYNNEI. CDR3 amino acids: CASGGTGVETQYF. The CDR3 coding sequence is TGTGCCAGCGGGGGGACAGGGGTGGAGACCCAGTACTTC.

This clonotype showed up just a few times. This chain uses TRBV24-1 with TRBJ2-3; no definite D call. The germline gives CDR1 KGHDR, CDR2 SFDVKD. V lost 4 bases and J lost 0, with 16 bases in between. The CDR3 is 17 residues long. CDR3 nucleotides: TGTGCCACCAGTGACCCCTCCTCAGAATTCAGCACAGATACGCAGTATTTT. Protein product: CATSDPSSEFSTDTQYF.

CDR3 sequence reads: CASTEQGTAGYTF. The CDR3 DNA is TGTGCCAGCACCGAACAGGGTACGGCTGGGTACACCTTC. The V and J genes are TRBV6-1 and TRBJ1-2; D is perhaps TRBD1 (6 bases). This CDR3 is built from 13 residues. The V end lost 7 bases, the J end lost 11 bases, and 20 bases lay between the germline ends. Germline CDR1 is MNHNS and CDR2 is SASEGT.

This clonotype has ten or more counts. This sequence joins TRBV27 and TRBJ2-5; a possible D gene is TRBD1 (6 bases). V lost 8 bases and J lost 4, with 17 bases in between. This CDR3 has 14 residues. CDR1 and CDR2 (germline): MNHEY, SMNVEV (reference sequence). The CDR3, as DNA: TGTGCCAGCCAAACTTACAGGGATCCAGAGACCCAGTACTTC. Its protein is CASQTYRDPETQYF.

In this sample, this clonotype turned up many times. The gene calls are TRBV2 and TRBJ1-5; 7 positions agree with TRBD1. V lost 4 bases to trimming and J lost 5 bases; unmatched junction nucleotides: 5. CDR3 length: 14 amino acids. Germline-derived CDR1 and CDR2 are SNHLY and FYNNEI. The CDR3: CASSGQGSYQPQHF. The DNA for the CDR3 is TGTGCCAGCAGTGGACAGGGTTCCTATCAGCCCCAGCATTTT.

V usage is TRBV6-1 and J usage is TRBJ1-5, with D unclear. CDR3 length equals 13 residues. Trimming cost V 7 bases and J 5 bases, with 12 bases left between them. Germline assignment: CDR1 MNHNS and CDR2 SASEGT. The CDR3 is CASTLDKHQPQHF. The CDR3 coding sequence is TGTGCCAGCACCCTAGACAAACATCAGCCCCAGCATTTT.

This clonotype was seen repeatedly, ten times or more. The chain employs TRBV30 and TRBJ1-1; 7 bases align to TRBD1. Germline CDR1 and CDR2: GTSNPN and SVGIG (reference sequence). The CDR3 is 14 residues long. The V gene end was trimmed by 3 bases and the J gene end by 6 bases; junction bases not matched to a gene: 10. CDR3 DNA: TGTGCCTGGAGGACCTCAGGGGGGCGACCTGAAGCTTTCTTT. It yields the protein CAWRTSGGRPEAFF. The full variable domain, with the rest looked up from reference TRBV30 and TRBJ1-1, is SQTIHQWPATLVQPVGSPLSLECTVEGTSNPNLYWYRQAAGRGLQLLFYSVGIGQISSEVPQNLSASRPQDRQFILSSKKLLLSDSGFYLCAWRTSGGRPEAFFGQGTRLTVV.

V and J are TRBV28 and TRBJ1-1; 8 bases agree with TRBD1. Germline CDR1 MDHEN, CDR2 SYDVKM. The CDR3 is 16 residues long. V dropped 3 bases and J dropped 6; count of bases not matched to a gene: 12. Here the CDR3 reads CASSLRSGQGSPEAFF. CDR3 coding DNA: TGTGCCAGCAGTTTGCGTTCTGGACAGGGTAGTCCTGAAGCTTTCTTT. Looking up the rest from reference TRBV28 and TRBJ1-1 gives the full variable domain: DVKVTQSSRYLVKRTGEKVFLECVQDMDHENMFWYRQDPGLGLRLIYFSYDVKMKEKGDIPEGYSVSREKKERFSLILESASTNQTSMYLCASSLRSGQGSPEAFFGQGTRLTVV.

This clonotype was seen many times. The V gene is TRBV11-2, the J gene TRBJ2-3; D perhaps matches TRBD2 (5 bases). The germline V and J ends were trimmed by 0 bases and 2 bases, with 9 bases remaining between them. The CDR3 is 15 residues long. Germline CDR1 and CDR2: SGHAT and FQNNGV. The CDR3 coding sequence is TGTGCCAGCAGCTTAGAGGCTAGCTACACAGATACGCAGTATTTT. This sequence encodes CASSLEASYTDTQYF.

This clonotype ranks as medium-sized. The chain recombines TRBV6-2 or TRBV6-3 with TRBJ1-1; D gene uncertain. The germline V gene has CDR1 MNHEY and CDR2 SVGEGT. V lost 0 bases and J 0 bases, leaving 11 bases between the germline ends. CDR3 length: 16 amino acids. CDR3 sequence (DNA): TGTGCCAGCAGTTACTCGACGGGCCAGATGAACACTGAAGCTTTCTTT. Translating it yields CASSYSTGQMNTEAFF.

The chain combines TRBV6-2 or TRBV6-3 with TRBJ1-5, with 8 bases identical to TRBD1. The germline V gene has CDR1 MNHEY and CDR2 SVGEGT. V lost 6 bases, J lost 6 bases, and 4 bases stayed unmatched. The CDR3 has 13 residues. The CDR3 reads CASRGQEIQPQHF. CDR3 DNA sequence: TGTGCCAGCAGGGGACAGGAAATTCAGCCCCAGCATTTT.

The chain joins TRBV7-6 to TRBJ2-2; no reliable D call. This CDR3 spans 17 amino acids. CDR1 is SGHVS, CDR2 FNYEAQ, per germline. Trimming pared 5 bases from V and 5 bases from J, leaving 21 bases between. CDR3 in DNA: TGTGCCAGCAGCCGCTCTCCCGAGGAAGTCCTAACCGGGGAGCTGTTTTTT. This sequence encodes CASSRSPEEVLTGELFF.

This clonotype showed up many times. The genes are TRBV4-1 and TRBJ2-7; 7 bases are shared with TRBD1. The CDR3 is 16 residues long. CDR1 is MGHRA and CDR2 is YSYEKL in the germline V gene. After removal of 1 base from V and 6 bases from J, the junction contained 12 bases not matched to a gene. CDR3: CASSQGHGQAALEQYF. In DNA, the CDR3 is TGCGCCAGCAGCCAAGGACACGGACAGGCGGCTCTCGAGCAGTACTTC.

V and J are TRBV7-3 and TRBJ2-7; either TRBD1 or TRBD2 may fit D (6 bases each). Trimming took off 6 bases at V and 4 bases at J, with 19 bases between the two ends. The CDR3 totals 15 residues. CDR1 is SGHTA and CDR2 is FQGTGA in the germline V gene. The CDR3, as DNA: TGTGCCAGCAGTTCAGGAGGGGGTCGCCCGTACGAGCAGTACTTC. It encodes CASSSGGGRPYEQYF.

The chain couples TRBV6-1 to TRBJ2-5; D possibly uses TRBD1 or TRBD2 (5 bases each). The CDR3 totals 16 residues. CDR1 is MNHNS, CDR2 SASEGT, per germline. V was trimmed by 0 bases and J by 5 bases, leaving 16 bases between them. As DNA, the CDR3 is TGTGCCAGCAGTGAAGCGGGGGTAGGAGTAGCGGAGACCCAGTACTTC. Amino acid sequence: CASSEAGVGVAETQYF.

The genes are TRBV20-1 and TRBJ2-5; 13 bases are a match to TRBD2. The V gene's germline CDR1 is DFQATT and CDR2 SNEGSKA (reference sequence). V lost 3 bases to trimming and J lost 2 bases; unmatched junction nucleotides: 3. The CDR3 length is 15 residues. CDR3 in DNA: TGCAGTGCTAGGGGACTAGCGGGATTGCAAGAGACCCAGTACTTC. It specifies CSARGLAGLQETQYF.

With respect to this clonotype: A read error is possible here, since a much larger clone lies one base away. As the CDR3 is not closed by the conserved phenylalanine or tryptophan, this likely results from a read error. This chain joins TRBV28 and TRBJ1-1, with D uncertain. Germline CDR1 is MDHEN and CDR2 is SYDVKM. This CDR3 is 13 amino acids long. Trimming removed 6 bases from V and 4 bases from J, with 12 bases in between. CDR3 loop: CASRPLMSTEAFL. As DNA, the CDR3 is TGTGCCAGCAGACCCTTGATGAGCACTGAAGCTTTCCTT.

The rearrangement joins TRBV7-8 to TRBJ2-7, with D tentatively TRBD1 (5 bases). Germline CDR1 is SGHVS and CDR2 is FQNEAQ. The CDR3 extends over 14 amino acids. V was cut by 1 base and J by 4 bases, with 11 bases left in between. This CDR3 reads CASSLGGAAYEQYF. Here the CDR3 DNA reads TGTGCCAGCAGCTTAGGTGGGGCCGCTTACGAGCAGTACTTC.

This clonotype has only one observation. The V call is TRBV6-2 or TRBV6-3, the J call TRBJ1-2; TRBD1 aligns across 11 bases. Germline values: CDR1 MNHEY, CDR2 SVGEGT. The trim removed 0 bases at V and 5 bases at J, leaving 11 bases unmatched. The CDR3 loop spans 18 amino acids. The CDR3 reads CASSYSQVGQGAKYGYTF. For the CDR3, the DNA is TGTGCCAGCAGTTACTCTCAGGTTGGACAGGGGGCAAAATATGGCTACACCTTC.

This clonotype was picked up many times. The J gene is TRBJ1-2, the V gene TRBV6-5; the D gene is possibly TRBD1 (6 bases). The germline V gene has CDR1 MNHEY and CDR2 SVGAGI. The CDR3 sequence is 14 residues long. V lost 2 bases and J 4 bases, leaving 11 bases between the germline ends. CDR3 region: CASSYGGLGYGYTF. CDR3 DNA sequence: TGTGCCAGCAGTTACGGGGGGCTCGGCTATGGCTACACCTTC.

In its sample, this clonotype was seen many times. V is TRBV27 and J is TRBJ2-2; the match to TRBD2 covers 7 bases. The CDR3 consists of 14 residues. Looked up from germline, CDR1 is MNHEY and CDR2 is SMNVEV (reference sequence). Trimming took 3 bases from V and 6 from J; bases not matched to a gene: 4. The CDR3 is CASSFTSEAGELFF. For the CDR3, the DNA is TGTGCCAGCAGTTTTACTAGCGAGGCCGGGGAGCTGTTTTTT.

The CDR3 sequence is CASSLIRDSNQPQHF. Written as DNA, the CDR3 is TGTGCCAGCAGTTTAATCCGGGACAGCAATCAGCCCCAGCATTTT. The V call is TRBV27, the J call TRBJ1-5; D might be TRBD1 (5 bases). The germline V gene encodes CDR1 MNHEY and CDR2 SMNVEV (reference sequence). Trimming left V 2 bases short and J 1 base short, with 9 bases between. This CDR3 comprises 15 residues.

At least ten counts were recorded for this clonotype. The J gene is TRBJ1-5, the V gene TRBV6-4; maybe TRBD1 (6 bases). Germline-derived CDR1 and CDR2 are MRHNA and SNTAGT. This CDR3 has 16 residues. V gave up 1 base and J gave up 5 bases, with 15 bases separating them. CDR3 sequence (DNA): TGTGCCAGCAGTGACTGTACCAGGGGTTCAGATCAGCCCCAGCATTTT. Translating it yields CASSDCTRGSDQPQHF.